One T cell receptor (beta chain) is described in this entry. Its antigen is undetermined. These data belong to a study of cytomegalovirus exposure and HLA in healthy donors. Study-wide results and caveats: The authors excluded some V segments, including TRBV6-2 and TRBV6-3, as indistinguishable. Immune exposure data for these donors was limited to CMV serostatus.

Use of 60 Vbeta and 13 Jbeta primers characterized the PCR. Using immunoSEQ multiplex PCR, the repertoire was profiled, and TCRdb retains in-frame clones only, with some absent. The sample yields tens of thousands of clones, less than 80% seen once. This CDR3 has 17 residues. From germline, CDR1 is SGHNT and CDR2 YYREEE (reference sequence). Trimming removed 2 bases at V and 2 bases at J, with 16 bases between. The source material was PBMCs. The receptor was derived from a woman aged 40-49 years in good health and CMV-seropositive. This chain joins TRBV5-4 and TRBJ2-2, with D possibly being TRBD2 (6 bases). CDR3 sequence reads: CASSFPLGGSNTGELFF. CDR3 in DNA: TGTGCCAGCAGCTTCCCTCTGGGGGGTAGTAACACCGGGGAGCTGTTTTTT.